This T cell receptor (beta chain) was sequenced in a study of cytomegalovirus exposure and HLA in healthy donors. Study at large: Among the roughly 400 genotyped donors, 81% were placed in the Caucasian-associated ancestry cluster.

Comment on this clone: Its cognate antigen is unknown.

The PCR employed 60 Vbeta primers together with 13 Jbeta primers. The table came from immunoSEQ multiplex PCR; TCRdb's copy has only in-frame clones and leaves some out. The sample holds more than 55,000 clones, 80% seen once. The V gene's germline CDR1 is SGHTA and CDR2 FQGNSA. Trimming removed 0 bases from V and 4 bases from J; junction bases left unmatched: 5. This CDR3 has 17 residues. Study-level findings and limits: HLA alleles showed associations with 16,951 TCR beta sequences in a later analysis, at a 0.05 false discovery rate. Researchers reported in a later analysis that a missense DCLRE1C variant was tied to TCR beta V- and J-gene trimming.

This clonotype was sampled from a woman between 40 and 50 years old in good health and CMV-seronegative. The chain uses TRBV7-2 and TRBJ2-1, with 11 bases identical to TRBD2. Sequenced input: PBMCs. The CDR3 reads CASSLAASGRFYNEQFF. The CDR3 DNA sequence: TGTGCCAGCAGCTTAGCGGCTAGCGGGAGGTTTTACAATGAGCAGTTCTTC.